These 30 T cell receptor beta chains came from one sample sequenced in a study of blood T cell repertoires in COVID-19. The repertoire was sequenced with immunoSEQ multiplex PCR; TCRdb's copy has only in-frame clones and lacks some. The sample consists of approximately 170,000 clones, more than 70% of them appearing once. Sequenced material: peripheral blood. These receptors were obtained from a woman older than 75 with active or convalescent COVID-19.

The J gene is TRBJ1-3, the V gene TRBV6-5; 9 bases are shared with TRBD1. Germline-derived CDR1 and CDR2 are MNHEY and SVGAGI. Trimming removed 6 bases from V and 4 bases from J; junction bases left unmatched: 4. The CDR3 has 14 amino acids. The CDR3 DNA is TGTGCCAGCAGCACAGGGGGCGCCGGAAACACCATATATTTT. It translates to CASSTGGAGNTIYF.

This clone was seen once. The V gene is TRBV5-1, the J gene TRBJ2-3; 14 bases map to TRBD2. Germline V gene sequence: CDR1 SGHRS, CDR2 YFSETQ. This CDR3 comprises 15 residues. V lost 0 bases, J lost 6 bases, and 0 bases stayed unmatched. CDR3 DNA sequence: TGCGCCAGCAGCTTGGGGACTAGCGGGAGGGATACGCAGTATTTT. Translated, it gives CASSLGTSGRDTQYF.

The rearrangement links TRBV28 to TRBJ2-5; TRBD1 agrees at 9 bases. V shed 5 bases, J shed 4 bases, and the junction held 11 bases outside the gene matches. The germline V gene encodes CDR1 MDHEN and CDR2 SYDVKM. The CDR3 consists of 16 residues. CDR3 amino acids: CASSPRQGGWGETQYF. CDR3 bases: TGTGCCAGCAGTCCCCGACAGGGGGGTTGGGGAGAGACCCAGTACTTC.

V is TRBV7-3 and J is TRBJ2-3; possible D gene TRBD1, 5 bases. CDR3 size: 13 residues. V gave up 8 bases and J gave up 2 bases, with 11 bases separating them. Germline V gene data show CDR1 as SGHTA and CDR2 as FQGTGA. CDR3 DNA: TGTGCCAGCCAAGACAGCAACACAGATACGCAGTATTTT. Its protein product is CASQDSNTDTQYF.

J is TRBJ1-1 and V is TRBV2, with TRBD1 as a possible D gene (5 bases). The CDR3 runs to 13 residues. The germline V gene encodes CDR1 SNHLY and CDR2 FYNNEI. V dropped 6 bases and J dropped 6 bases, with 14 bases sitting between them. DNA for the CDR3: TGTGCCAGCAGGGAGACCCGGGGGGCTGAAGCTTTCTTT. This translates into CASRETRGAEAFF.

V gene TRBV6-5 combines with J gene TRBJ1-1; 10 bases align to TRBD1. The CDR3 covers 13 residues. Germline CDR1 and CDR2: MNHEY and SVGAGI. Germline trimming cut 7 bases from V and 11 bases from J; bases unmatched to any gene: 10. The CDR3 protein is CASTWDRGVGAFF. The CDR3 DNA reads as TGTGCCAGCACTTGGGACAGGGGTGTCGGGGCTTTCTTT.

The chain recombines TRBV29-1 with TRBJ2-7, with 12 bases that match TRBD2. V lost 3 bases to trimming and J lost 5 bases; unmatched junction nucleotides: 2. This CDR3 region has 13 residues. Germline values: CDR1 SQVTM, CDR2 ANQGSEA. In DNA form, the CDR3 reads TGCAGCGTTGAGACTAGCGGGAGTGACGAGCAGTACTTC. Protein: CSVETSGSDEQYF.

This clone was observed a single time. The chain carries TRBV28 and TRBJ2-7; weak D call: TRBD2 (5 bases). With 3 bases removed from V and 7 bases from J, the gap between germline ends came to 10 bases. CDR1 is MDHEN, CDR2 SYDVKM, per germline. CDR3 length: 12 residues. The CDR3 nucleotides are TGTGCCAGCAGTTTGCCGAAGCGGGAGCAGTACTTC. This translates into CASSLPKREQYF. The whole variable domain, filled in from reference TRBV28 and TRBJ2-7, reads DVKVTQSSRYLVKRTGEKVFLECVQDMDHENMFWYRQDPGLGLRLIYFSYDVKMKEKGDIPEGYSVSREKKERFSLILESASTNQTSMYLCASSLPKREQYFGPGTRLTVT.

The chain joins TRBV15 to TRBJ2-5; 10 nucleotides agree with TRBD2. The CDR3 spans 17 residues. Germline V CDR1 and CDR2: LNHNV, YYDKDF (reference sequence). The ends lost 1 base at V and 5 bases at J; junction bases unmatched: 10. The CDR3 sequence: CATSRVSSGRAWETQYF. The CDR3 bases are TGTGCCACCAGCAGAGTTTCCAGCGGGAGGGCCTGGGAGACCCAGTACTTC.

The chain employs TRBV5-1 and TRBJ1-1, with TRBD1 matching 7 bases. V dropped 5 bases and J dropped 1; count of bases not matched to a gene: 2. CDR3 length equals 13 residues. Germline V gene data show CDR1 as SGHRS and CDR2 as YFSETQ. CDR3 sequence (DNA): TGCGCCAGCAGTCGACAGGGGAACACTGAAGCTTTCTTT. Translated, it gives CASSRQGNTEAFF. The full variable domain, its missing parts supplied by reference TRBV5-1 and TRBJ1-1, is KAGVTQTPRYLIKTRGQQVTLSCSPISGHRSVSWYQQTPGQGLQFLFEYFSETQRNKGNFPGRFSGRQFSNSRSEMNVSTLELGDSALYLCASSRQGNTEAFFGQGTRLTVV.

This clone occurred a few times. The CDR3 nucleotides are TGTGCCAGCTCGCGGTCCAGTGTGATCGGGGAGCTGTTTTTT. This sequence encodes CASSRSSVIGELFF. The chain combines TRBV18 with TRBJ2-2; no clear D. V gave up 6 bases and J gave up 7 bases, with 15 bases separating them. In germline, CDR1 is KGHSH, CDR2 LQKENI. This CDR3 is 14 amino acids long.

V is TRBV15 and J is TRBJ2-2; 12 bases are a match to TRBD2. V lost 6 bases, J lost 0 bases, and 8 bases stayed unmatched. CDR3 length: 18 amino acids. CDR1 is LNHNV and CDR2 is YYDKDF in the germline V gene (reference sequence). The CDR3 nucleotides are TGTGCCACCAGACCGATACTAGCGGGAGGCCCGAACACCGGGGAGCTGTTTTTT. Translation gives CATRPILAGGPNTGELFF.

The chain is built from TRBV5-8 and TRBJ2-7, with D hard to call. Germline loops: CDR1 SGHTS, CDR2 YDEGEE. The CDR3 contains 12 residues. V lost 1 base, J lost 1 base, and 3 bases lay in between. CDR3 in amino acids: CASSLYSYEQYF. In DNA, the CDR3 is TGTGCCAGCAGCTTGTATTCCTACGAGCAGTACTTC.

CDR3 region: CASSLEAGGKTGELFF. The DNA for the CDR3 is TGTGCCAGCAGCTTAGAAGCGGGAGGGAAGACCGGGGAGCTGTTTTTT. V is TRBV11-3 and J is TRBJ2-2; 10 positions agree with TRBD2. CDR3 length: 16 amino acids. Germline V gene data show CDR1 as SGHNT and CDR2 as YENEEA. After removal of 0 bases from V and 5 bases from J, the junction contained 3 bases not matched to a gene. The full variable domain, with the rest looked up from reference TRBV11-3 and TRBJ2-2, is EAGVVQSPRYKIIEKKQPVAFWCNPISGHNTLYWYLQNLGQGPELLIRYENEEAVDDSQLPKDRFSAERLKGVDSTLKIQPAELGDSAVYLCASSLEAGGKTGELFFGEGSRLTVL.

The chain uses TRBV11-1 and TRBJ2-7, with D uncertain. CDR1 is SGHAT and CDR2 is FQDESV in the germline V gene (reference sequence). V lost 1 base and J lost 2, with 9 bases in between. The CDR3 is 14 residues long. CDR3 DNA sequence: TGTGCCAGCAGCTTAGTCCGGAGCACCTACGAGCAGTACTTC. Encoded protein: CASSLVRSTYEQYF.

In this sample, this clone turned up once. The chain combines TRBV3-1 (or the pseudogene TRBV3-2) with TRBJ1-4; 8 bases line up with TRBD1. The ends lost 4 bases at V and 6 bases at J; junction bases unmatched: 19. Germline-derived CDR1 and CDR2 are LGHDT and YNNKEL (reference sequence). This CDR3 has 19 amino acids. CDR3 DNA: TGTGCCAGCAGCCTAAGGGTGGTGTTAGGACAGGGCGGGTATGAAAAACTGTTTTTT. It translates to CASSLRVVLGQGGYEKLFF.

The rearrangement joins TRBV28 to TRBJ1-1, with D perhaps TRBD1 (6 bases). The CDR3 extends over 16 amino acids. V was cut by 0 bases and J by 3 bases, with 14 bases left in between. CDR1 and CDR2 (germline): MDHEN, SYDVKM. CDR3: CASSLWQTGMDTEAFF. The DNA for the CDR3 is TGTGCCAGCAGTTTATGGCAAACAGGGATGGACACTGAAGCTTTCTTT.

The V gene is TRBV11-2, the J gene TRBJ2-5; the D gene is possibly TRBD1 (5 bases). V dropped 2 bases and J dropped 3 bases, with 10 bases sitting between them. From germline, CDR1 is SGHAT and CDR2 FQNNGV. The CDR3 has 14 amino acids. This CDR3 reads CASSLSPREETQYF. The CDR3 DNA follows: TGTGCCAGCAGCTTATCTCCCAGGGAAGAGACCCAGTACTTC.

This clone appeared once. This chain links TRBV18 with TRBJ2-1, with 7 bases fitting TRBD1. V gave up 3 bases and J gave up 9 bases; unmatched junction bases: 11. This CDR3 has 15 residues. CDR1 and CDR2 (germline): KGHSH, LQKENI. CDR3 amino acids: CASSPSITGVGEQFF. DNA of the CDR3: TGTGCCAGCTCACCGTCAATTACAGGGGTGGGTGAGCAGTTCTTC.

This clone appeared once. The V and J genes are TRBV5-4 and TRBJ2-1, with 7 bases that match TRBD1. Germline V lookup: CDR1 SGHNT, CDR2 YYREEE (reference sequence). The trim removed 4 bases at V and 10 bases at J, leaving 17 bases unmatched. The CDR3 totals 16 residues. The DNA for the CDR3 is TGTGCCAGCAGCCCCCCTCCACAGGGGTCGCCCCTAGAGCAGTTCTTC. It translates to CASSPPPQGSPLEQFF.

V and J are TRBV6-6 and TRBJ2-1; TRBD2 aligns across 9 bases. The CDR3 covers 16 residues. Losses at the gene ends were 6 bases for V and 2 bases for J; bases not matched to a gene: 8. CDR1 is MNHNY and CDR2 is SVGAGI in the germline V gene (reference sequence). The CDR3 region is CASRGGLAPPYNEQFF. CDR3 nucleotides: TGTGCCAGCAGGGGGGGACTAGCCCCTCCCTACAATGAGCAGTTCTTC.

The chain is built from TRBV5-1 and TRBJ1-2; 7 positions agree with TRBD1. V shed 0 bases and J 10 bases; nucleotides not matched to a gene: 6. The CDR3 loop spans 13 amino acids. Germline V gene data show CDR1 as SGHRS and CDR2 as YFSETQ. The CDR3 loop reads CASSLVTGSDYTF. The CDR3 bases are TGCGCCAGCAGCTTGGTGACAGGGAGTGACTACACCTTC.

The genes are TRBV11-2 and TRBJ2-7; D may be TRBD1 (7 bases). V lost 1 base to trimming and J lost 3 bases, with 13 bases between them. Germline values: CDR1 SGHAT, CDR2 FQNNGV. The CDR3 covers 15 residues. The CDR3 bases are TGTGCCAGCAGCTTAGCGGCAGGGGGAGGCTACGAGCAGTACTTC. It translates to CASSLAAGGGYEQYF.

This clone appeared once. This sequence joins TRBV6-1 and TRBJ2-5, with D possibly matching TRBD2 (5 bases). V was cut by 2 bases and J by 4 bases, with 14 bases left in between. Germline values: CDR1 MNHNS, CDR2 SASEGT. This CDR3 contains 15 residues. The CDR3 region has the DNA TGTGCCAGCAGTGAAAGGCGGGCGGTGGGAGAGACCCAGTACTTC. It is translated as CASSERRAVGETQYF.

The chain combines TRBV18 with TRBJ1-2, with TRBD1 matching 10 bases. The germline CDR1 and CDR2 sequences are KGHSH and LQKENI. The CDR3 is made up of 15 amino acids. The V gene end was trimmed by 1 base and the J gene end by 2 bases; junction bases not matched to a gene: 1. The DNA for the CDR3 is TGTGCCAGCTCACCACTGGGACAGGGGAACTATGGCTACACCTTC. Its translation is CASSPLGQGNYGYTF.

The chain has TRBV6-5 and TRBJ1-1, with 9 bases matching TRBD1. V lost 6 bases, J lost 4 bases, and 9 bases stayed unmatched. Germline V gene lookup returns CDR1 MNHEY and CDR2 SVGAGI. The CDR3 is 15 amino acids. CDR3 nucleotide sequence: TGTGCCAGCAGAACCACAGGGGGCGAAGGCACTGAAGCTTTCTTT. Residues: CASRTTGGEGTEAFF.

The chain links TRBV30 to TRBJ1-4; TRBD1 aligns across 7 bases. This CDR3 has 14 residues. Looked up from germline, CDR1 is GTSNPN and CDR2 is SVGIG (reference sequence). V gave up 7 bases and J gave up 6 bases; unmatched junction bases: 11. CDR3 sequence: CALTRGRVDEKLFF. The CDR3 bases are TGTGCCTTAACGAGGGGGCGGGTAGATGAAAAACTGTTTTTT.

The chain carries TRBV7-9 and TRBJ2-1, with TRBD2 identical over 9 bases. CDR1 and CDR2 (germline): SEHNR, FQNEAQ (reference sequence). V was clipped by 3 bases and J by 7 bases; unmatched bases: 7. The CDR3 has 15 amino acids. The CDR3 region is CASSFAASGVNEQFF. The CDR3 DNA is TGTGCCAGCAGCTTCGCCGCTAGCGGGGTTAATGAGCAGTTCTTC.

V usage is TRBV28 and J usage is TRBJ1-1; D ambiguous. Trimming pared 0 bases from V and 5 bases from J, leaving 13 bases between. The CDR3 is made up of 15 amino acids. Per germline, CDR1 MDHEN and CDR2 SYDVKM. This CDR3 reads CASSLWANPGTEAFF. The CDR3 nucleotides read TGTGCCAGCAGTTTATGGGCCAACCCGGGGACTGAAGCTTTCTTT.

This chain's CDR3 is CASSHPGFGRAFF. CDR3 nucleotides: TGTGCCAGCAGCCATCCGGGATTCGGGCGAGCTTTCTTT. The rearrangement joins TRBV7-9 to TRBJ1-1; D uncertain. V gave up 5 bases and J gave up 10 bases, with 17 bases separating them. Germline CDR1 reads SEHNR; CDR2 reads FQNEAQ (reference sequence). There are 13 residues in the CDR3.